This TCR beta chain came from a study of OX40 agonist ivuxolimab in advanced cancers. Study in general: Ivuxolimab was delivered to patients intravenously every 2 weeks at doses spanning 0.01 to 10 mg/kg. Partial responses were achieved by three patients, of whom one had hepatocellular carcinoma and two had cutaneous melanoma. Regarding the study as a whole: Researchers report that CD8+ T cells had, on average, more expanded clones than CD4+.

Of note for this clone: The target antigen is unknown. Other DNA sequences in the same sample also yield this CDR3.

The V gene's germline CDR1 is LGHNA and CDR2 YNFKEQ. The CDR3 is 13 residues long. Trimming cost V 0 bases and J 4 bases, with 7 bases left between them. Data came from immunoSEQ multiplex PCR; TCRdb stores just in-frame clones and leaves some out. The data show tens of thousands of clones, roughly four fifths seen once. This rearrangement joins TRBV4-2 to TRBJ2-7; D not resolved. This receptor was identified in an adult with an advanced solid tumor such as melanoma, head and neck, liver or kidney cancer. The starting material was CD4+ or CD8+ T cells sorted from blood, obtained in a trial of the OX40 agonist ivuxolimab. CDR3 sequence reads: CASSQERGYEQYF. The CDR3 DNA reads TGTGCCAGCAGCCAAGAACGTGGTTACGAGCAGTACTTC.